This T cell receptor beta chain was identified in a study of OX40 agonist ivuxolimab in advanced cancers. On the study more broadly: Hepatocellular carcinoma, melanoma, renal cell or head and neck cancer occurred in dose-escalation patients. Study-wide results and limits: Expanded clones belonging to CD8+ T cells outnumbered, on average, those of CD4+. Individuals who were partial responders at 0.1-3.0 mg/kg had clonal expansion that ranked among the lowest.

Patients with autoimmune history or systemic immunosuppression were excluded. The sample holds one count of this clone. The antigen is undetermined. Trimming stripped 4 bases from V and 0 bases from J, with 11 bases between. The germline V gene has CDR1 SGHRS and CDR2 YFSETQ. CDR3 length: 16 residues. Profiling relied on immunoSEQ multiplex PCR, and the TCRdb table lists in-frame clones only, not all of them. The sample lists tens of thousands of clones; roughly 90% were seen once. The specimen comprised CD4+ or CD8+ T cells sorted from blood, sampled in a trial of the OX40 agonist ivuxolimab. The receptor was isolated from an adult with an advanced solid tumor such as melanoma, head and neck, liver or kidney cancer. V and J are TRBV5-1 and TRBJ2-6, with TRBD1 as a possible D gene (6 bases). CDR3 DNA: TGCGCCAGCAGCGGAGGACAGCCCTCTGGGGCCAACGTCCTGACTTTC. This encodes CASSGGQPSGANVLTF. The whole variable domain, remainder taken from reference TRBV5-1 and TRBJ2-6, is KAGVTQTPRYLIKTRGQQVTLSCSPISGHRSVSWYQQTPGQGLQFLFEYFSETQRNKGNFPGRFSGRQFSNSRSEMNVSTLELGDSALYLCASSGGQPSGANVLTFGAGSRLTVL.